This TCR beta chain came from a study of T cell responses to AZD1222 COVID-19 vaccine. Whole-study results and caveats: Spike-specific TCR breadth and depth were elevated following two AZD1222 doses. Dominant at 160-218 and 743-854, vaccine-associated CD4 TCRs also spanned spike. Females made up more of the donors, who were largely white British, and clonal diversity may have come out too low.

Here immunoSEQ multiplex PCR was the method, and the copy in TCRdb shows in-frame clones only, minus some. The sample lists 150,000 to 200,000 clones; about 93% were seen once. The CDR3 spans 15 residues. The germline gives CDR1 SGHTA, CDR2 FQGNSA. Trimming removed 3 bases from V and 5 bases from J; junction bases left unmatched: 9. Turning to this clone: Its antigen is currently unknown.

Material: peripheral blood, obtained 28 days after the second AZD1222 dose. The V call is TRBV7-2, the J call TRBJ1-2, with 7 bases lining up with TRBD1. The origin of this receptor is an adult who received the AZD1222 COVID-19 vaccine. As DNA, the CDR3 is TGTGCCAGCAGCTTTTACAGGGGTGGAAGTTATGGCTACACCTTC. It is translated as CASSFYRGGSYGYTF.